This T cell receptor beta chain derives from a study of T cell repertoires and HLA-DP antigens. Sequencing used immunoSEQ multiplex PCR; TCRdb keeps in-frame clones, though not all of them. Among around 100,000 clones listed, nearly 95% were seen once. V lost 0 bases to trimming and J lost 1 base, with 6 bases between them. CDR3 length: 14 residues. Per germline, CDR1 KGHSH and CDR2 LQKENI. On this clone: Its matching antigen is unknown.

The receptor's source is a young woman in good health and CMV-seronegative. This chain uses TRBV18 with TRBJ1-1; the D is unclear. The sample was CD4+ T cells from PBMCs. The DNA of the CDR3 is TGTGCCAGCTCACCACCAGGATGGAACACTGAAGCTTTCTTT. Amino acid sequence: CASSPPGWNTEAFF.